A single sample gave rise to the 27 T cell receptor beta chains below, sequenced in a study of blood T cell repertoires in COVID-19. This table comes from immunoSEQ multiplex PCR, and its TCRdb copy is limited to in-frame clones, with some not included. The sample consists of around 50,000 clones, around 82% of them appearing once. The sample consisted of peripheral blood. The receptors were gathered from a woman of 80 years or more with acute or convalescent COVID-19.

This clone came up once. The chain couples TRBV6-6 to TRBJ2-7; the D gene is possibly TRBD2 (5 bases). The CDR3 is made up of 13 amino acids. In germline, CDR1 is MNHNY, CDR2 SVGAGI (reference sequence). V shed 2 bases and J shed 4 bases, with 9 bases lying between them. The CDR3: CASSYGRRYEQYF. CDR3 nucleotides: TGTGCCAGCAGTTACGGTAGGAGGTACGAGCAGTACTTC.

CDR3 amino acids: CASRREGETQYF. CDR3 nucleotide sequence: TGCGCCAGCAGGCGAGAGGGAGAGACCCAGTACTTC. The V and J genes are TRBV5-1 and TRBJ2-5, with D possibly being TRBD2 (5 bases). The CDR3 runs to 12 residues. Trimming stripped 5 bases from V and 4 bases from J, with 9 bases between. The germline V gene has CDR1 SGHRS and CDR2 YFSETQ.

CDR3 sequence reads: CASSLYGQGARAGDSGANVLTF. The DNA for the CDR3 is TGTGCCAGCAGTTTATACGGCCAGGGGGCCCGGGCGGGCGACTCTGGGGCCAACGTCCTGACTTTC. The chain combines TRBV27 with TRBJ2-6, with TRBD1 matching over 8 bases. Germline V gives CDR1 MNHEY, CDR2 SMNVEV (reference sequence). Trimming at V came to 1 base and at J to 0 bases, leaving 17 bases not matched to a gene. CDR3 length: 22 amino acids. The full variable domain, with the rest looked up from reference TRBV27 and TRBJ2-6, is EAQVTQNPRYLITVTGKKLTVTCSQNMNHEYMSWYRQDPGLGLRQIYYSMNVEVTDKGDVPEGYKVSRKEKRNFPLILESPSPNQTSLYFCASSLYGQGARAGDSGANVLTFGAGSRLTVL.

There are a few counts of this clone. The chain employs TRBV6-5 and TRBJ2-1; 7 bases match TRBD1. The CDR3 sequence is 15 residues long. Germline CDR1 is MNHEY and CDR2 is SVGAGI. V shed 8 bases, J shed 7 bases, and the junction held 14 bases outside the gene matches. CDR3 amino acids: CASSLRQGYRNEQFF. DNA of the CDR3: TGTGCCAGCTCGCTAAGACAGGGTTATCGGAATGAGCAGTTCTTC.

This rearrangement joins TRBV29-1 to TRBJ2-1; D might be TRBD1 (6 bases). CDR1 SQVTM and CDR2 ANQGSEA come from the germline V gene. The length of the CDR3 is 15 residues. The V end was cut by 5 bases, the J end by 2 bases, with 16 bases between. The CDR3 is CSVTRDTPPYNEQFF. Here the CDR3 DNA reads TGCAGCGTTACCCGGGACACCCCCCCCTACAATGAGCAGTTCTTC.

The chain links TRBV5-1 to TRBJ2-7; TRBD2 agrees at 11 bases. The germline gives CDR1 SGHRS, CDR2 YFSETQ. The CDR3 extends over 14 amino acids. Trimming at V came to 6 bases and at J to 6 bases, leaving 8 bases not matched to a gene. The CDR3 is CASTIAGGPVEQYF. In nucleotides, the CDR3 is TGCGCCAGCACCATAGCGGGAGGGCCCGTCGAGCAGTACTTC.

The V call is TRBV5-4, the J call TRBJ1-1, with a tentative D call TRBD1 (6 bases). CDR1 SGHNT and CDR2 YYREEE come from the germline V gene (reference sequence). Trimming left V 0 bases short and J 5 bases short, with 14 bases between. The CDR3 extends over 15 amino acids. The CDR3 DNA follows: TGTGCCAGCAGCTTGGGGGTGGGGGCCTGGACTGAAGCTTTCTTT. Translation: CASSLGVGAWTEAFF. Based on the CDR3 plus reference TRBV5-4 and TRBJ1-1, the full variable domain is ETGVTQSPTHLIKTRGQQVTLRCSSQSGHNTVSWYQQALGQGPQFIFQYYREEENGRGNFPPRFSGLQFPNYSSELNVNALELDDSALYLCASSLGVGAWTEAFFGQGTRLTVV.

The CDR3 here is CASSPSQWETQYF. The CDR3 DNA is TGTGCCAGCAGCCCCTCACAGTGGGAGACCCAGTACTTC. The chain couples TRBV3-1 (or the pseudogene TRBV3-2) to TRBJ2-5, with unresolved D. Germline CDR1 LGHDT, CDR2 YNNKEL (reference sequence). The CDR3 contains 13 residues. V lost 4 bases and J lost 5, with 11 bases in between.

The chain couples TRBV14 to TRBJ1-2; 8 nucleotides line up with TRBD1. V shed 0 bases, J shed 2 bases, and the junction held 5 bases outside the gene matches. CDR1 SGHDN and CDR2 FVKESK come from the germline V gene. The CDR3 has 16 amino acids. The CDR3 DNA follows: TGTGCCAGCAGCCAAGATCTAGGACAGGGAAACTATGGCTACACCTTC. Its protein product is CASSQDLGQGNYGYTF.

V usage is TRBV5-1 and J usage is TRBJ2-7, with D possibly matching TRBD1 (6 bases). V was trimmed by 0 bases and J by 6 bases, leaving 13 bases between them. Germline CDR1 is SGHRS and CDR2 is YFSETQ. The CDR3 totals 14 residues. CDR3 residues: CASSLADSFLEQYF. The CDR3 DNA reads TGCGCCAGCAGCTTGGCGGACAGCTTCCTCGAGCAGTACTTC. Together with reference TRBV5-1 and TRBJ2-7, the CDR3 gives the full variable domain: KAGVTQTPRYLIKTRGQQVTLSCSPISGHRSVSWYQQTPGQGLQFLFEYFSETQRNKGNFPGRFSGRQFSNSRSEMNVSTLELGDSALYLCASSLADSFLEQYFGPGTRLTVT.

This chain uses TRBV19 with TRBJ1-1; no reliable D call. V gave up 5 bases and J gave up 5 bases, with 12 bases separating them. This CDR3 region has 13 residues. CDR1 and CDR2 (germline): LNHDA, SQIVND (reference sequence). This CDR3 is CASSPVGGTEAFF. The CDR3 region has the DNA TGTGCCAGTAGTCCAGTGGGCGGGACTGAAGCTTTCTTT.

This sequence joins TRBV3-1 (or the pseudogene TRBV3-2) and TRBJ2-6, with D possibly TRBD1 on 6 matching bases. The V gene lost 3 bases and the J gene lost 2 bases, with 8 bases spanning the gap. The germline CDR1 and CDR2 sequences are LGHDT and YNNKEL (reference sequence). The CDR3 has 15 amino acids. This CDR3 reads CASSHHRAGANVLTF. Written as DNA, the CDR3 is TGTGCCAGCAGCCATCACAGGGCTGGGGCCAACGTCCTGACTTTC.

V gene TRBV28 combines with J gene TRBJ2-1; D uncertain. V dropped 3 bases and J dropped 5 bases, with 11 bases sitting between them. CDR3 length: 14 amino acids. The germline CDR1 and CDR2 sequences are MDHEN and SYDVKM. As DNA, the CDR3 is TGTGCCAGCAGTTTTGCTTGGGCCCACAATGAGCAGTTCTTC. This encodes CASSFAWAHNEQFF.

The chain is built from TRBV6-1 and TRBJ2-3; D is perhaps TRBD2 (7 bases). Germline CDR1 reads MNHNS; CDR2 reads SASEGT. Trimming stripped 4 bases from V and 0 bases from J, with 17 bases between. There are 17 residues in the CDR3. The CDR3 bases are TGTGCCAGCAGTGCGCTGCGGGGGCGATACAGCACAGATACGCAGTATTTT. This encodes CASSALRGRYSTDTQYF.

The chain combines TRBV11-2 with TRBJ2-6, with a weak D call TRBD1 (5 bases). Trimming removed 5 bases from V and 0 bases from J, with 14 bases in between. The CDR3 spans 17 residues. Germline V CDR1 and CDR2: SGHAT, FQNNGV. The CDR3 coding sequence is TGTGCCAGCAGCCAGAACAGGTTAAACTCTGGGGCCAACGTCCTGACTTTC. The encoded protein is CASSQNRLNSGANVLTF. Looking up the rest from reference TRBV11-2 and TRBJ2-6 gives the full variable domain: EAGVAQSPRYKIIEKRQSVAFWCNPISGHATLYWYQQILGQGPKLLIQFQNNGVVDDSQLPKDRFSAERLKGVDSTLKIQPAKLEDSAVYLCASSQNRLNSGANVLTFGAGSRLTVL.

The chain is built from TRBV14 and TRBJ2-4; 7 bases align to TRBD1. Per the germline V gene, CDR1 is SGHDN and CDR2 is FVKESK. The CDR3 is 18 residues long. The V gene end was trimmed by 2 bases and the J gene end by 0 bases; junction bases not matched to a gene: 10. The CDR3 region has the DNA TGTGCCAGCAGCCAAAGTTACTGGCAGGGGGTAGCCAAAAACATTCAGTACTTC. It codes for CASSQSYWQGVAKNIQYF.

The chain recombines TRBV3-1 (or the pseudogene TRBV3-2) with TRBJ2-1, with TRBD2 matching over 10 bases. The junction had 12 bases not matched to a gene; V was cut back by 3 bases and J by 4 bases. Germline V gives CDR1 LGHDT, CDR2 YNNKEL (reference sequence). The length of the CDR3 is 18 residues. The CDR3 loop reads CASSQRVARLAGYNEQFF. For the CDR3, the DNA is TGTGCCAGCAGCCAGCGGGTAGCGAGACTAGCGGGTTACAATGAGCAGTTCTTC.

This rearrangement joins TRBV2 to TRBJ2-7; 8 bases align to TRBD2. The CDR3 consists of 14 residues. After removal of 5 bases from V and 6 bases from J, the junction contained 9 bases not matched to a gene. Germline CDR1 reads SNHLY; CDR2 reads FYNNEI. CDR3 loop: CASSLAGPRAEQYF. In DNA form, the CDR3 reads TGTGCCAGCAGTCTAGCGGGTCCTCGGGCCGAGCAGTACTTC.

CDR3 region: CASSSPRGGAGRYEQYF. The CDR3 nucleotides read TGTGCCAGCAGTTCCCCCCGAGGGGGAGCGGGGCGCTACGAGCAGTACTTC. The chain links TRBV28 to TRBJ2-7; D perhaps matches TRBD2 (7 bases). V was pared by 4 bases and J by 3 bases, with 22 bases between. The CDR3 is 17 amino acids. Per the germline V gene, CDR1 is MDHEN and CDR2 is SYDVKM.

This clone was found a few times. This sequence joins TRBV10-2 and TRBJ1-2; D gene unclear. The ends were cut back, 0 bases at V and 6 bases at J, with 5 bases in the middle. The CDR3 spans 12 residues. CDR1 and CDR2 from the germline V gene are WSHSY and SAAADI. The CDR3 protein is CASSESTDGYTF. In DNA, the CDR3 is TGCGCCAGCAGTGAGTCAACGGATGGCTACACCTTC.

V usage is TRBV18 and J usage is TRBJ2-7, with D possibly TRBD1 on 6 matching bases. The CDR3 consists of 15 residues. Germline CDR1 KGHSH, CDR2 LQKENI. The V end lost 4 bases, the J end lost 6 bases, and 19 bases lay between the germline ends. Written as DNA, the CDR3 is TGTGCCAGCTCACAGCAGGGACAAGGGGTCGGCGAGCAGTACTTC. It specifies CASSQQGQGVGEQYF.

This chain connects TRBV30 to TRBJ2-7; 8 bases map to TRBD2. The length of the CDR3 is 16 residues. With V trimmed by 1 base and J by 2 bases, 10 bases remained unmatched. The germline V gene encodes CDR1 GTSNPN and CDR2 SVGIG (reference sequence). The CDR3 bases are TGTGCCTGGAGTGAACTAGCGGCATCAAGCGCCTACGAGCAGTACTTC. This codes for CAWSELAASSAYEQYF.

The chain recombines TRBV12-2 with TRBJ1-2; the table's D call, TRBD1, has no DNA check behind it. TRBV12-2 is a documented pseudogene. The CDR3 runs to 14 residues. CDR3 nucleotide sequence: TGTGCAAGTCGCTTAATAAGACAGAACTATGGCTACACCTTC. Residues: CASRLIRQNYGYTF.

The gene calls are TRBV6-4 and TRBJ2-1; TRBD2 matches at 12 bases. This CDR3 contains 15 residues. The V and J ends lost 6 bases and 3 bases, in that order; junction bases with no gene match: 3. Germline CDR1 MRHNA, CDR2 SNTAGT. The CDR3 spells CASSRLAGDYNEQFF. The CDR3 DNA sequence: TGTGCCAGCAGCAGACTAGCGGGAGACTACAATGAGCAGTTCTTC.

This chain links TRBV6-2 or TRBV6-3 with TRBJ2-1; TRBD2 agrees at 10 bases. From germline, CDR1 is MNHEY and CDR2 SVGEGT. The junction had 17 bases not matched to a gene; V was cut back by 2 bases and J by 10 bases. This CDR3 region has 18 residues. The CDR3 DNA is TGTGCCAGCAGTTACCGGCTAGCGGGAGTAGGAGGCTTGGGGGAGCAGTTCTTC. It encodes CASSYRLAGVGGLGEQFF.

The gene calls are TRBV7-8 and TRBJ1-1; the D gene is possibly TRBD1 (5 bases). The CDR3 consists of 15 residues. Trimming pared 5 bases from V and 4 bases from J, leaving 17 bases between. CDR1 SGHVS and CDR2 FQNEAQ come from the germline V gene. The CDR3 nucleotides are TGTGCCAGCAGCAGTATCCGGCAGGGAACCACTGAAGCTTTCTTT. Translating gives CASSSIRQGTTEAFF. The full variable domain, its missing parts supplied by reference TRBV7-8 and TRBJ1-1, is GAGVSQSPRYKVAKRGQDVALRCDPISGHVSLFWYQQALGQGPEFLTYFQNEAQLDKSGLPSDRFFAERPEGSVSTLKIQRTQQEDSAVYLCASSSIRQGTTEAFFGQGTRLTVV.

V and J are TRBV5-1 and TRBJ2-5; D remains ambiguous. The length of the CDR3 is 14 residues. Looked up from germline, CDR1 is SGHRS and CDR2 is YFSETQ. Deletions cut 2 bases from V and 5 bases from J, with 13 bases between. For the CDR3, the DNA is TGCGCCAGCAGCTTCTTGGGCCTACGGGAGACCCAGTACTTC. This codes for CASSFLGLRETQYF.